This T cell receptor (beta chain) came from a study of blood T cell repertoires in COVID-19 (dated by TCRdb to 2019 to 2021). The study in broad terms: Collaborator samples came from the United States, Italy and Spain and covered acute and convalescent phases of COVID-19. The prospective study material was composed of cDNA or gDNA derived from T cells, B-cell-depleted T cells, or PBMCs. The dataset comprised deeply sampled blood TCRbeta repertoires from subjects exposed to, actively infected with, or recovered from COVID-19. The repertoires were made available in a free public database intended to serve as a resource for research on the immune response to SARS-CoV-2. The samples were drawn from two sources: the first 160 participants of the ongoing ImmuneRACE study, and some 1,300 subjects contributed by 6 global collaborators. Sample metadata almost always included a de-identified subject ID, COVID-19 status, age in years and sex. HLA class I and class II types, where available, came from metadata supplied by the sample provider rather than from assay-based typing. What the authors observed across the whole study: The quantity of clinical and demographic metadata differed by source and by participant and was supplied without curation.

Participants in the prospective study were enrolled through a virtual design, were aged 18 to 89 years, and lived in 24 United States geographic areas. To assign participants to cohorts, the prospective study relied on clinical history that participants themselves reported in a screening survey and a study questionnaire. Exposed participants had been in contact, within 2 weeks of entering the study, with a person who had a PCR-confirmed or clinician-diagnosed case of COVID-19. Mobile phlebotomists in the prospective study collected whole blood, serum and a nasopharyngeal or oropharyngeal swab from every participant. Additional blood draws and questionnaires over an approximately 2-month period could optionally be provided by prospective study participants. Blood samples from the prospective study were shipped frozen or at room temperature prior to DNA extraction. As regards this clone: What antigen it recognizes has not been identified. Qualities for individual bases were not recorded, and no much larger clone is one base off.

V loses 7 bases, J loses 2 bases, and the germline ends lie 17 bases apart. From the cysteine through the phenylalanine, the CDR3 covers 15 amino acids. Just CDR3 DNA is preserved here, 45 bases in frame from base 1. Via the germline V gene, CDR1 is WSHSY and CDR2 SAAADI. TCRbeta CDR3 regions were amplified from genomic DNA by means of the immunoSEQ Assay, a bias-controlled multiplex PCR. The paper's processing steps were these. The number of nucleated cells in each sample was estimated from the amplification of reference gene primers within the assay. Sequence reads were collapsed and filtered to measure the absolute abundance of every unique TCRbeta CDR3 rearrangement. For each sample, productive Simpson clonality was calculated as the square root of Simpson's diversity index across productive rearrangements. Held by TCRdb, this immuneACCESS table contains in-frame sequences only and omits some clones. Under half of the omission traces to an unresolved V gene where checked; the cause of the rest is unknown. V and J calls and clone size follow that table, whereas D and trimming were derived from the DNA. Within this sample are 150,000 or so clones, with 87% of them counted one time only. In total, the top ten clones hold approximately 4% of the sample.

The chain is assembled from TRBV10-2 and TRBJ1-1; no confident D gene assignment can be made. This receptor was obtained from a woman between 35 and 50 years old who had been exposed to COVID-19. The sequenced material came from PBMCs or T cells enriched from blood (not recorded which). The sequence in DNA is TGCGCCAGCACCCAAGGGAGTAGTGTTAACACTGAAGCTTTCTTT. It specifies CASTQGSSVNTEAFF.